Sequencing of this T cell receptor (beta chain) was carried out in a study of T cell repertoires in cytomegalovirus infection. The germline CDR1 and CDR2 sequences are LNHDA and SQIVND (reference sequence). The CDR3 extends over 15 amino acids. V was cut by 3 bases and J by 5 bases, with 16 bases left in between. TCRdb processed the reads anew with MiXCR; each CDR3 protein has one entry. This sample has 300,000 to 450,000 distinct CDR3 sequences, with around 18% found just once. Notes on the study in general: The ex vivo response was dominated by HLA-C-restricted CMV-specific TCR beta clonotypes.

On this clonotype itself: Its specificity is unknown.

The rearrangement joins TRBV19 to TRBJ2-5, with D unresolved. This receptor was identified in a human donor in good health (CMV status not recorded). Some clones in this sample may be carry-over from other donors' samples. The sequencing sample was made of PBMCs. The CDR3 sequence: CASSITISAHETQYF. CDR3 sequence (DNA): TGTGCCAGTAGTATCACGATATCGGCCCACGAGACCCAGTACTTC. The full variable domain, its missing parts supplied by reference TRBV19 and TRBJ2-5, is DGGITQSPKYLFRKEGQNVTLSCEQNLNHDAMYWYRQDPGQGLRLIYYSQIVNDFQKGDIAEGYSVSREKKESFPLTVTSAQKNPTAFYLCASSITISAHETQYFGPGTRLLVL.